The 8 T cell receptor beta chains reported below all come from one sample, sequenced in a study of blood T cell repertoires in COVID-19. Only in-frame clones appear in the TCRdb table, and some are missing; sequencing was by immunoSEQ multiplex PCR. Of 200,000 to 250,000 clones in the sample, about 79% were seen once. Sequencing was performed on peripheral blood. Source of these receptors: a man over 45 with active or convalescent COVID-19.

CDR3 bases: TGTGCCAGCAGTGACAGGGGTGGCAATCAGCCCCAGCATTTT. It specifies CASSDRGGNQPQHF. The chain carries TRBV2 and TRBJ1-5, with TRBD1 as a possible D gene (6 bases). The CDR3 is 14 amino acids. V lost 3 bases to trimming and J lost 2 bases, with 8 bases between them. Germline-derived CDR1 and CDR2 are SNHLY and FYNNEI.

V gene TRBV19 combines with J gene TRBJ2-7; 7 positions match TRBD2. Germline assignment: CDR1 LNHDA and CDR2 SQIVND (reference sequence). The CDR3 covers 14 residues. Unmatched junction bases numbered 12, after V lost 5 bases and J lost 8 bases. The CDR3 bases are TGTGCCAGTAGTTCCCCCGGGACTACCTTAAAGCAGTACTTC. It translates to CASSSPGTTLKQYF.

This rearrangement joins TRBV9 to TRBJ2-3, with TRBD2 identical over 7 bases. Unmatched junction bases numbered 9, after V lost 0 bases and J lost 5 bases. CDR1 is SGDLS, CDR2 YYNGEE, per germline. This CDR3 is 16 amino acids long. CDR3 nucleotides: TGTGCCAGCAGCGTAGGCGGGGGAAGAAGGGGAGATACGCAGTATTTT. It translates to CASSVGGGRRGDTQYF.

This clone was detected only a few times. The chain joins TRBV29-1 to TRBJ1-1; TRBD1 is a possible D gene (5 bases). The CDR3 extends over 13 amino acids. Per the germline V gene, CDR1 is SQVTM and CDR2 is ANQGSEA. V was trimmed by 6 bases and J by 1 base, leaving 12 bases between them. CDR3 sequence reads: CSVRTQQNTEAFF. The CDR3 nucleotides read TGCAGCGTGAGGACACAACAGAACACTGAAGCTTTCTTT.

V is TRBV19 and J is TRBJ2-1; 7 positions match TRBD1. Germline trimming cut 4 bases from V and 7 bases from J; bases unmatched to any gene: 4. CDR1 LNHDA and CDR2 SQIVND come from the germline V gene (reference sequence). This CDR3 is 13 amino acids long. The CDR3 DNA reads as TGTGCCAGTAGTAACAGGGGTCCTAATGAGCAGTTCTTC. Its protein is CASSNRGPNEQFF.

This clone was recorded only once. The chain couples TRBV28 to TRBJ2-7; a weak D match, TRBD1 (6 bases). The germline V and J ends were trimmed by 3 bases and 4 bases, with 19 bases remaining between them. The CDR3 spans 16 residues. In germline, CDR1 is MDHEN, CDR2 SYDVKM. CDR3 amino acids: CASSFGFRGHNYEQYF. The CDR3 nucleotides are TGTGCCAGCAGTTTTGGGTTTAGGGGACATAATTACGAGCAGTACTTC.

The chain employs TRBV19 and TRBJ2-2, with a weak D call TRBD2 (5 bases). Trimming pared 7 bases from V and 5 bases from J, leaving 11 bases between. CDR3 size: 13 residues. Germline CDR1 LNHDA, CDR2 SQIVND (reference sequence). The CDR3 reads CASTPRGTGELFF. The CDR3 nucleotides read TGTGCCAGTACTCCACGCGGGACCGGGGAGCTGTTTTTT.

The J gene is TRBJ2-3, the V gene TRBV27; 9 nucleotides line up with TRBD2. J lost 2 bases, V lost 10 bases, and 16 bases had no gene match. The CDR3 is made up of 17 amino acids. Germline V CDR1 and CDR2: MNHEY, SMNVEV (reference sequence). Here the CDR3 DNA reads TGTGCCACCCCAGGTAGCGGGGGAAATCCTCACACAGATACGCAGTATTTT. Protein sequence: CATPGSGGNPHTDTQYF.